This section outlines one T cell receptor (beta chain) sequence together with its context. Its recognized antigen is unknown. No base quality values were provided; no much bigger clone lies one nucleotide off. The receptor library was made with the immunoSEQ multiplex PCR assay. TCRdb mirrors the immuneACCESS table, restricted to in-frame sequences. Some clones are absent from its copies; in checked studies, under half trace to an unresolved V gene, and the reason for the others is unknown. Within this sample are approximately 160,000 clones, with roughly 94% of them counted one time only. The ten largest account for 1.1% to 1.5% of the sample. This specimen belongs to a study of control samples from healthy donors and cancer patients (dated by TCRdb to 2020 to 2022). CDR1 SNHLY and CDR2 FYNNEI are derived from the germline V gene. V has 6 bases trimmed and J has 1 base trimmed; junction bases matching no gene number 18. The CDR3 runs 19 residues from the cysteine to the phenylalanine. Only CDR3 DNA is held: 57 bases, read in frame from base 1.

The rearranged segments are TRBV2 and TRBJ2-4; 7 nucleotides in the junction match TRBD2. The sample comprised blood. The source of this sequence is a woman aged 18-29 years in good health. The nucleotides read TGTGCCAGCAGCGCTCCACTAGCGCAAGCAATGAGGGCCAAAAACATTCAGTACTTC. Its coded protein is CASSAPLAQAMRAKNIQYF.